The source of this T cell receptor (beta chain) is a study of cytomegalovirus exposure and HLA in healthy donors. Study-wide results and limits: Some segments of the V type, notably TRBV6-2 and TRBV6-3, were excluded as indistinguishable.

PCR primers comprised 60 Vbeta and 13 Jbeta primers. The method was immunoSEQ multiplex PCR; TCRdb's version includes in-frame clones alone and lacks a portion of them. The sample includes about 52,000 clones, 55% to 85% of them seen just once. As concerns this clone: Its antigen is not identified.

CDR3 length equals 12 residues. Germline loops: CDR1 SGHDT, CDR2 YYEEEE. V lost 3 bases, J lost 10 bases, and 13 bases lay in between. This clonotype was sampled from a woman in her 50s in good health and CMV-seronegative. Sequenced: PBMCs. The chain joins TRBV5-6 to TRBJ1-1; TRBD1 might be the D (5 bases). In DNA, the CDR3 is TGTGCCAGCAGCTCGGACACTTTAGGAGCTTTCTTT. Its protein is CASSSDTLGAFF.